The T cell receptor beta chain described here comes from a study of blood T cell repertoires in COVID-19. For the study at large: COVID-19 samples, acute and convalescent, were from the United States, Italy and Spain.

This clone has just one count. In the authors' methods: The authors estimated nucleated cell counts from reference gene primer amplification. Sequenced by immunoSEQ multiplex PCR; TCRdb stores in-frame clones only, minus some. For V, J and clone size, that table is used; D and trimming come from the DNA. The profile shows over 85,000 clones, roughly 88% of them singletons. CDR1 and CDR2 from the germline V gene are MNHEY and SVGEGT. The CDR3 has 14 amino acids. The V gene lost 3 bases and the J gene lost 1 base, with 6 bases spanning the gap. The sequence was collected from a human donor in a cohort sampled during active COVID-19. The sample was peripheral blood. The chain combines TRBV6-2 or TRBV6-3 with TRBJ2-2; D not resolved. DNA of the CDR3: TGTGCCAGCAGTTATTCCGTGAACACCGGGGAGCTGTTTTTT. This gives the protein CASSYSVNTGELFF.